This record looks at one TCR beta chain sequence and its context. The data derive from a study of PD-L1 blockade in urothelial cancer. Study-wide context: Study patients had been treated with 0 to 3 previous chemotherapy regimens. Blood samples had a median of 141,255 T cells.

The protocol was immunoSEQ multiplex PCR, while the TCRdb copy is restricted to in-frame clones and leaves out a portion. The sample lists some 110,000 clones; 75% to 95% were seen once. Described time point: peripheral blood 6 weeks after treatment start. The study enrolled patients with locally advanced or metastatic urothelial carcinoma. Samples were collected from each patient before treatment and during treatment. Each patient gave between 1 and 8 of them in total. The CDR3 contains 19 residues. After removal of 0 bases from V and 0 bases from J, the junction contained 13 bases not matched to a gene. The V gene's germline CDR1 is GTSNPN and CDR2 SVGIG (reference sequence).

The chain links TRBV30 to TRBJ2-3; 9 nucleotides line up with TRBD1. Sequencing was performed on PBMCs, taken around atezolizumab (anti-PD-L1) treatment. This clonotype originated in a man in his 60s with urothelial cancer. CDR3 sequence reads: CAWSVRRTGTGTSTDTQYF. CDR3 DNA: TGTGCCTGGAGTGTAAGGAGGACAGGGACAGGGACTAGCACAGATACGCAGTATTTT.